The present TCR beta chain was sequenced within a study of T cells in Graves' hyperthyroidism and ophthalmopathy. Study observations and caveats: Median prediction lead before ophthalmopathy onset was six to eight months with the model.

V was trimmed by 6 bases and J by 6 bases, leaving 14 bases between them. The V gene's germline CDR1 is MGHRA and CDR2 YSYEKL. The CDR3 is 13 amino acids. Amplification of TCR beta CDR3 regions used RNA as the template. First-round RT-PCR with HTBI primers amplified the TCR CDR3 region. TCRdb redid the calling of the multiplex PCR reads with MiXCR, one entry per CDR3 protein. Seen here are roughly 350,000 distinct CDR3 sequences, about 14% observed once, and the top ten hold around 20%. The study based diagnoses on clinical symptoms, serum thyroxine and TRAb, thyroid ultrasound and orbital computed tomography. This clonotype came up a few times. Its antigen is not identified.

The specimen was blood. The source is a woman aged 25 to 39 with Graves' ophthalmopathy. V is TRBV4-1 and J is TRBJ1-2, with no clear D. DNA of the CDR3: TGCGCCAGCAGTTCCGTCACTCTCAATGGCTACACCTTC. This translates into CASSSVTLNGYTF.